Presented here are 32 T cell receptor beta chains from one specimen sequenced in a study of blood T cell repertoires in COVID-19. TCRdb's copy holds only in-frame clones and misses some; the assay was immunoSEQ multiplex PCR. The profile shows some 160,000 clones, around 84% of them singletons. Sequencing was performed on PBMCs or T cells enriched from blood (not recorded which). The receptors stem from a woman aged 45 to 65 who had recovered from COVID-19.

This clone was detected a few times. The genes are TRBV11-3 and TRBJ2-1, with D maybe TRBD1 (6 bases). V gave up 4 bases and J gave up 10 bases, with 14 bases separating them. This CDR3 has 13 residues. Germline V gene data show CDR1 as SGHNT and CDR2 as YENEEA. In DNA, the CDR3 is TGTGCCAGCAGCTCCGAGGACAGTCTAGAGCAGTTCTTC. Translation gives CASSSEDSLEQFF.

The gene calls are TRBV9 and TRBJ2-7; 10 bases match TRBD1. V lost 4 bases to trimming and J lost 0 bases; unmatched junction nucleotides: 4. Germline assignment: CDR1 SGDLS and CDR2 YYNGEE. This CDR3 has 15 residues. This CDR3 reads CASSLGQGSSYEQYF. The CDR3 DNA sequence: TGTGCCAGCAGCTTGGGACAGGGGAGCTCCTACGAGCAGTACTTC. Combining the CDR3 with reference TRBV9 and TRBJ2-7 gives the whole variable domain DSGVTQTPKHLITATGQRVTLRCSPRSGDLSVYWYQQSLDQGLQFLIQYYNGEERAKGNILERFSAQQFPDLHSELNLSSLELGDSALYFCASSLGQGSSYEQYFGPGTRLTVT.

The chain carries TRBV28 and TRBJ2-5; 9 nucleotides align to TRBD2. This CDR3 is built from 13 residues. Unmatched junction bases numbered 11, after V lost 5 bases and J lost 13 bases. The V gene's germline CDR1 is MDHEN and CDR2 SYDVKM. The CDR3 loop is CASSAGGRAVGYF. The CDR3, as DNA: TGTGCCAGCAGTGCTGGCGGGAGGGCCGTGGGGTACTTC.

This sequence joins TRBV24-1 and TRBJ2-3; perhaps TRBD1 as D (6 bases). Between the trimmed V and J ends, which lost 3 bases and 6 bases, there was a span of 18 bases. The CDR3 runs 16 residues. CDR1 is KGHDR, CDR2 SFDVKD, per germline. CDR3 sequence: CATSDRGHPRADTQYF. The CDR3 nucleotides read TGTGCCACCAGTGATCGGGGACACCCTCGAGCGGATACGCAGTATTTT.

This chain uses TRBV15 with TRBJ2-5, with D maybe TRBD2 (5 bases). The germline CDR1 and CDR2 sequences are LNHNV and YYDKDF (reference sequence). Between the trimmed V and J ends, which lost 1 base and 2 bases, there was a span of 14 bases. This CDR3 is built from 16 residues. As DNA, the CDR3 is TGTGCCACCAGCAGAGGGGGTGAGGGATGGCAAGAGACCCAGTACTTC. It translates to CATSRGGEGWQETQYF. The entire variable domain, with the rest obtained from reference TRBV15 and TRBJ2-5, is as follows: DAMVIQNPRYQVTQFGKPVTLSCSQTLNHNVMYWYQQKSSQAPKLLFHYYDKDFNNEADTPDNFQSRRPNTSFCFLDIRSPGLGDTAMYLCATSRGGEGWQETQYFGPGTRLLVL.

The chain recombines TRBV10-3 with TRBJ2-3, with 11 bases lining up with TRBD2. The germline CDR1 and CDR2 sequences are ENHRY and SYGVKD. Trimming took 4 bases from V and 5 from J; bases not matched to a gene: 14. The CDR3 totals 18 residues. CDR3: CAISVRLLTSGKGDTQYF. In DNA, the CDR3 is TGTGCCATCAGTGTGCGACTCCTGACTAGCGGGAAGGGAGATACGCAGTATTTT.

This clone was seen more than once but under ten times. V gene TRBV28 combines with J gene TRBJ1-1; tentatively, D is TRBD1 (5 bases). CDR3 length equals 13 residues. V was shortened by 6 bases and J by 0 bases, with 8 bases between the two germline ends. Germline CDR1 MDHEN, CDR2 SYDVKM. The chain's CDR3 is CASRQTVNTEAFF. The CDR3 nucleotides are TGTGCCAGCAGACAGACAGTGAACACTGAAGCTTTCTTT.

The rearrangement joins TRBV6-2 or TRBV6-3 to TRBJ1-5, with 7 bases fitting TRBD1. The CDR3 has 14 amino acids. CDR1 is MNHEY, CDR2 SVGEGT, per germline. V lost 5 bases and J lost 2; bases outside the gene matches: 3. In DNA form, the CDR3 reads TGTGCCAGCAGTCGGACAGGTCGCAATCAGCCCCAGCATTTT. Translation: CASSRTGRNQPQHF.

J is TRBJ2-1 and V is TRBV5-6, with a possible D match to TRBD1 (6 bases). The germline V gene has CDR1 SGHDT and CDR2 YYEEEE. The V end was cut by 4 bases, the J end by 4 bases, with 21 bases between. The CDR3 loop spans 17 amino acids. CDR3 bases: TGTGCCAGCAGCCCCCTCGCGGTGGGGACACATTACAATGAGCAGTTCTTC. Translation gives CASSPLAVGTHYNEQFF.

This chain connects TRBV19 to TRBJ1-5; TRBD1 aligns across 7 bases. This CDR3 has 14 residues. The J segment lost 4 bases and the V segment lost 5 bases, leaving 5 bases of the junction unmatched. Germline lookup yields CDR1 LNHDA and CDR2 SQIVND (reference sequence). CDR3 protein: CASSLAGGNQPQHF. The CDR3 bases are TGTGCCAGTAGTTTAGCAGGGGGAAATCAGCCCCAGCATTTT.

This chain uses TRBV3-1 (or the pseudogene TRBV3-2) with TRBJ2-5, with a possible D match to TRBD2 (6 bases). The germline gives CDR1 LGHDT, CDR2 YNNKEL (reference sequence). This CDR3 is built from 14 residues. V dropped 3 bases and J dropped 2 bases, with 10 bases sitting between them. The CDR3: CASSHQGLQETQYF. CDR3 nucleotide sequence: TGTGCCAGCAGCCACCAGGGACTGCAAGAGACCCAGTACTTC.

The V gene is TRBV6-5, the J gene TRBJ2-7; 7 positions match TRBD1. Germline V gene data show CDR1 as MNHEY and CDR2 as SVGAGI. With V trimmed by 5 bases and J by 3 bases, 10 bases remained unmatched. This CDR3 is 15 amino acids long. The CDR3 sequence is CASSPRTGSLYEQYF. The CDR3 nucleotides read TGTGCCAGCAGTCCGCGGACAGGATCCCTCTACGAGCAGTACTTC.

The chain uses TRBV2 and TRBJ1-6, with a weak D call TRBD1 (5 bases). Germline CDR1 and CDR2: SNHLY and FYNNEI. Trimming took off 8 bases at V and 7 bases at J, with 24 bases between the two ends. CDR3 size: 17 residues. The CDR3 loop is CASREDMGTGRNSPLHF. DNA of the CDR3: TGTGCCAGCCGCGAAGACATGGGTACAGGCAGGAATTCACCCCTCCACTTT.

The CDR3 protein is CASSLAGPGGEAFF. The CDR3 DNA follows: TGTGCCAGCAGCTTAGCTGGACCCGGCGGGGAGGCTTTCTTT. The V call is TRBV7-9, the J call TRBJ1-1; D is unresolved. Germline V lookup: CDR1 SEHNR, CDR2 FQNEAQ (reference sequence). CDR3 length equals 14 residues. V was cut by 0 bases and J by 11 bases, with 16 bases left in between. The full variable domain, in which reference TRBV7-9 and TRBJ1-1 provide the parts outside the CDR3, is DTGVSQNPRHKITKRGQNVTFRCDPISEHNRLYWYRQTLGQGPEFLTYFQNEAQLEKSRLLSDRFSAERPKGSFSTLEIQRTEQGDSAMYLCASSLAGPGGEAFFGQGTRLTVV.

Only a few counts were recorded for this clone. The V and J genes are TRBV18 and TRBJ2-2, with 8 nucleotides matching TRBD1. Germline trimming cut 0 bases from V and 0 bases from J; bases unmatched to any gene: 0. Germline V gives CDR1 KGHSH, CDR2 LQKENI. CDR3 length equals 16 residues. The CDR3 reads CASSPPQGANTGELFF. In DNA form, the CDR3 reads TGTGCCAGCTCACCACCACAGGGGGCGAACACCGGGGAGCTGTTTTTT.

This clone was detected only a few times. The CDR3 DNA is TGTGCCAGCAGGAGACAGGGCATATTGGCGAACACTGAAGCTTTCTTT. Its protein is CASRRQGILANTEAFF. The chain carries TRBV7-2 and TRBJ1-1; 7 nucleotides match TRBD1. With V trimmed by 6 bases and J by 1 base, 11 bases remained unmatched. Germline V CDR1 and CDR2: SGHTA, FQGNSA. CDR3 length: 16 residues.

This clone has just one count. V and J are TRBV7-9 and TRBJ2-1; TRBD2 aligns across 12 bases. There are 16 residues in the CDR3. The germline CDR1 and CDR2 sequences are SEHNR and FQNEAQ (reference sequence). The V gene end was trimmed by 4 bases and the J gene end by 10 bases; junction bases not matched to a gene: 11. The DNA for the CDR3 is TGTGCCAGCAGCTCCGGGGCTAGCGGGGGGGCCGAAGAGCAGTTCTTC. Its translation: CASSSGASGGAEEQFF.

The chain is built from TRBV2 and TRBJ2-1, with D possibly matching TRBD2 (5 bases). V lost 7 bases to trimming and J lost 7 bases, with 20 bases between them. Germline V CDR1 and CDR2: SNHLY, FYNNEI. CDR3 length: 15 residues. For the CDR3, the DNA is TGTGCCAGCACGGTTCGGAGTGGAGGTACGAATGAGCAGTTCTTC. Amino acids: CASTVRSGGTNEQFF. Drawing the rest from reference TRBV2 and TRBJ2-1, the complete variable domain is EPEVTQTPSHQVTQMGQEVILRCVPISNHLYFYWYRQILGQKVEFLVSFYNNEISEKSEIFDDQFSVERPDGSNFTLKIRSTKLEDSAMYFCASTVRSGGTNEQFFGPGTRLTVL.

The CDR3 DNA follows: TGCAGTGCTAGTAGCGGGAGGCGGGTTAAGAACACTGAAGCTTTCTTT. Encoded protein: CSASSGRRVKNTEAFF. This chain uses TRBV20-1 with TRBJ1-1, with D unresolved. Germline V lookup: CDR1 DFQATT, CDR2 SNEGSKA (reference sequence). V was pared by 3 bases and J by 1 base, with 18 bases between. The CDR3 is 16 amino acids.

The V call is TRBV7-2, the J call TRBJ2-7, with TRBD1 as a possible D gene (6 bases). V lost 1 base, J lost 1 base, and 8 bases lay in between. Germline CDR1 and CDR2: SGHTA and FQGNSA. The length of the CDR3 is 14 residues. CDR3 protein: CASSLVGGSYEQYF. As DNA, the CDR3 is TGTGCCAGCAGCTTAGTAGGGGGATCCTACGAGCAGTACTTC.

The chain couples TRBV25-1 to TRBJ1-3; 10 bases map to TRBD1. Germline CDR1 and CDR2: MGHDK and SYGVNS. The V segment lost 3 bases and the J segment 4 bases; nucleotides outside the gene matches: 6. The length of the CDR3 is 16 residues. The CDR3 nucleotides are TGTGCCAGCAGTGATCCACGACAGGGGGCAGGAAACACCATATATTTT. Translation gives CASSDPRQGAGNTIYF.

The chain couples TRBV7-2 to TRBJ2-7, with 8 bases fitting TRBD1. The germline CDR1 and CDR2 sequences are SGHTA and FQGNSA. The CDR3 consists of 13 residues. With V trimmed by 5 bases and J by 6 bases, 6 bases remained unmatched. The CDR3 region is CASSPGQVGEQYF. The CDR3 DNA follows: TGTGCCAGCAGCCCGGGACAGGTTGGCGAGCAGTACTTC.

This rearrangement joins TRBV2 to TRBJ2-1, with 9 positions matching TRBD1. V lost 8 bases and J lost 2; bases outside the gene matches: 1. Germline-derived CDR1 and CDR2 are SNHLY and FYNNEI. The CDR3 runs to 13 residues. The chain's CDR3 is CASRQGAYNEQFF. The CDR3 nucleotides read TGTGCCAGCCGACAGGGGGCCTACAATGAGCAGTTCTTC.

V and J are TRBV28 and TRBJ1-2; 7 bases align to TRBD1. CDR1 MDHEN and CDR2 SYDVKM come from the germline V gene. Unmatched junction bases numbered 7, after V lost 5 bases and J lost 1 base. This CDR3 has 15 residues. CDR3 amino acids: CASSAPRGRNYGYTF. CDR3 nucleotides: TGTGCCAGCAGTGCCCCAAGGGGGCGTAACTATGGCTACACCTTC.

The chain couples TRBV7-2 to TRBJ2-3; D might be TRBD1 (5 bases). The V end lost 1 base, the J end lost 6 bases, and 11 bases lay between the germline ends. This CDR3 comprises 14 residues. Germline-derived CDR1 and CDR2 are SGHTA and FQGNSA. CDR3 residues: CASSLGQGMDTQYF. Written as DNA, the CDR3 is TGTGCCAGCAGCTTAGGGCAGGGTATGGATACGCAGTATTTT.

This chain joins TRBV20-1 and TRBJ1-5; TRBD1 is a possible D gene (5 bases). The CDR3 spans 15 residues. The germline gives CDR1 DFQATT, CDR2 SNEGSKA (reference sequence). V shed 3 bases and J shed 4 bases, with 16 bases lying between them. The CDR3 coding sequence is TGCAGTGCTAGTGCCATGGGGCAGCCAAATCAGCCCCAGCATTTT. It encodes CSASAMGQPNQPQHF.

This chain joins TRBV6-5 and TRBJ1-6, with 7 bases that match TRBD1. With V trimmed by 2 bases and J by 6 bases, 4 bases remained unmatched. The V gene's germline CDR1 is MNHEY and CDR2 SVGAGI. The CDR3 has 15 residues. CDR3 DNA sequence: TGTGCCAGCAGTTACAACAGGGGTTTTAATTCACCCCTCCACTTT. It specifies CASSYNRGFNSPLHF.

In nucleotides, the CDR3 is TGCAGTGCTAGTTGGAGTAGTACGGGAGAGACCCAGTACTTC. Its translation: CSASWSSTGETQYF. The chain carries TRBV20-1 and TRBJ2-5; D is uncertain. The CDR3 spans 14 residues. Trimming removed 3 bases from V and 4 bases from J, with 15 bases in between. Germline V gene data show CDR1 as DFQATT and CDR2 as SNEGSKA (reference sequence).

The chain employs TRBV28 and TRBJ2-1; 7 nucleotides match TRBD1. Germline V gene lookup returns CDR1 MDHEN and CDR2 SYDVKM. V shed 3 bases and J 9 bases; nucleotides not matched to a gene: 5. The CDR3 sequence is 13 residues long. In DNA form, the CDR3 reads TGTGCCAGCAGTTTGGTGAGACAGGGTGAGCAGTTCTTC. The encoded protein is CASSLVRQGEQFF.

The chain combines TRBV11-3 with TRBJ2-3; 7 bases match TRBD2. Germline V gene data show CDR1 as SGHNT and CDR2 as YENEEA. Unmatched junction bases numbered 10, after V lost 4 bases and J lost 0 bases. The CDR3 has 17 residues. CDR3 sequence reads: CASSSTSGAPSTDTQYF. DNA of the CDR3: TGTGCCAGCAGCTCAACAAGCGGGGCCCCTAGCACAGATACGCAGTATTTT. Combining the CDR3 with reference TRBV11-3 and TRBJ2-3 gives the whole variable domain EAGVVQSPRYKIIEKKQPVAFWCNPISGHNTLYWYLQNLGQGPELLIRYENEEAVDDSQLPKDRFSAERLKGVDSTLKIQPAELGDSAVYLCASSSTSGAPSTDTQYFGPGTRLTVL.

With regard to this clone: In the same sample, other DNA sequences code for this CDR3. The chain couples TRBV7-2 to TRBJ2-1; the D gene is possibly TRBD2 (5 bases). V lost 0 bases, J lost 3 bases, and 6 bases lay in between. The CDR3 is made up of 14 amino acids. Germline loops: CDR1 SGHTA, CDR2 FQGNSA. CDR3 sequence: CASSLAGVYNEQFF. DNA for the CDR3: TGTGCCAGCAGCTTAGCGGGAGTCTACAATGAGCAGTTCTTC.

The chain is built from TRBV5-6 and TRBJ1-1; the match to TRBD1 covers 7 bases. CDR3 length equals 17 residues. Germline loops: CDR1 SGHDT, CDR2 YYEEEE. Trimming cost V 1 base and J 1 base; bases outside gene matches: 10. In DNA form, the CDR3 reads TGTGCCAGCAGCTTGAGCCCGACAGGGATGAGGAACACTGAAGCTTTCTTT. This translates into CASSLSPTGMRNTEAFF.